This T cell receptor beta chain was documented in a study of shared clonotypes between healthy human individuals. The study drew all its donors from Caucasian adults living in Nashville, Tennessee. In the CD4+ fraction, cells were divided into CD45RA+ naive and CD45RA-negative memory subsets. An assay was performed, and its level was deep. Sequenced by immunoSEQ multiplex PCR; TCRdb stores in-frame clones only, minus some. This table has 330,000 or so clones, 73% appearing once. The CDR3 length is 15 residues. The sequence was collected from a man aged 25 to 40 in good health. This rearrangement joins TRBV21-1 to TRBJ2-7. TRBV21-1 is a known pseudogene. The specimen sequenced was memory CD4+ T cells sorted from blood. Subset here: CD45RA-negative fraction. CDR3 bases: TGTGCCAGCAGCAAGTGTAAGGAGTGGGGATACGAGCAGTACTTC. Amino acids: CASSKCKEWGYEQYF.